This T cell receptor beta chain was captured by sequencing in a study of Ad26.COV2.S vaccination and SARS-CoV-2 variants. Study observations and caveats: Substantial response breadth was reportedly seen for spike-specific CD8+ and CD4+ T cells after vaccination. The placebo group had lower spike-specific TCR breadth than the vaccine recipients did.

Data came from immunoSEQ multiplex PCR; TCRdb stores just in-frame clones and leaves some out. This sample has about half a million clones; about 89% occur once, and the top ten carry under 2%. To note about this clone: Its cognate antigen is unknown.

As to treatment: over 15 received Ad26.COV2.S at low or high dose, single or two shots; 5 received placebo; per-sample allocation not given. Day 63 after the first injection of vaccine or placebo was the sampling time. Wuhan-strain spike was delivered by a replication-incompetent Ad26 vector. Trimming removed 4 bases from V and 5 bases from J; junction bases left unmatched: 12. Looked up from germline, CDR1 is SGHKS and CDR2 is YYEKEE (reference sequence). This CDR3 is 17 amino acids long. The TCR was taken from a person aged 18-60 years who received the Ad26.COV2.S COVID-19 vaccine or a placebo. Sequenced here: peripheral blood, sampled in a trial of Ad26.COV2.S vaccine versus placebo. The rearrangement uses TRBV5-5 and TRBJ2-5; 12 bases are a match to TRBD2. In DNA form, the CDR3 reads TGTGCCAGCAGCCACCGCCCTAGCGGGGGGGCAGGTGAGACCCAGTACTTC. The encoded protein is CASSHRPSGGAGETQYF.